One sample yielded the 10 T cell receptor beta chains listed below, sequenced in a study of identical twins. TCRdb passed the 5' RACE reads through MiXCR, listing each CDR3 protein once. Of a few hundred thousand distinct CDR3 sequences listed, 9.6% were seen once; the top ten hold roughly 3.2%. This same sample was also part of a study on yellow fever vaccine responses in identical twins.

The material sequenced was PBMCs. Every receptor here comes from a young woman in good health.

J is TRBJ2-3 and V is TRBV11-1, with 7 nucleotides matching TRBD2. The CDR3 consists of 15 residues. V gave up 4 bases and J gave up 3 bases; unmatched junction bases: 7. Looked up from germline, CDR1 is SGHAT and CDR2 is FQDESV (reference sequence). This CDR3 reads CASSSSQRDTDTQYF. For the CDR3, the DNA is TGTGCCAGCAGCTCCTCCCAGCGGGATACAGATACGCAGTATTTT.

This clonotype was seen many times. This rearrangement joins TRBV12-3 or TRBV12-4 to TRBJ2-3; tentatively, D is TRBD1 or TRBD2 (6 bases each). The CDR3 contains 15 residues. Trimming shortened V by 1 base and J by 3 bases, and 11 bases separated the two germline ends. The CDR3 protein is CASSLGGARTDTQYF. CDR3 nucleotides: TGTGCCAGCAGTTTAGGGGGGGCGCGTACAGATACGCAGTATTTT.

The chain is built from TRBV7-9 and TRBJ2-7, with a possible D match to TRBD1 (6 bases). V lost 4 bases, J lost 9 bases, and 19 bases lay in between. CDR1 and CDR2 from the germline V gene are SEHNR and FQNEAQ (reference sequence). The CDR3 is 14 residues long. CDR3 amino acids: CASSSQGNTIGQYF. The CDR3 coding sequence is TGTGCCAGCAGCTCACAGGGTAATACTATCGGGCAGTACTTC.

V and J are TRBV3-1 and TRBJ2-7; D is unclear. Germline V gene data show CDR1 as LGHDT and CDR2 as YNNKEL (reference sequence). The length of the CDR3 is 11 residues. Trimming removed 2 bases from V and 6 bases from J, with 5 bases in between. CDR3 DNA: TGTGCCAGCAGCCAAACTGGCGAGCAGTACTTC. The encoded protein is CASSQTGEQYF.

The chain employs TRBV4-3 and TRBJ2-1; 10 bases map to TRBD2. The CDR3 sequence is 17 residues long. Germline CDR1 LGHNA, CDR2 YSLEER. V lost 0 bases to trimming and J lost 6 bases; unmatched junction nucleotides: 8. The CDR3 is CASSQEPQREGPNEQFF. CDR3 nucleotides: TGCGCCAGCAGCCAAGAACCACAGCGGGAGGGCCCCAATGAGCAGTTCTTC.

The rearrangement links TRBV6-5 to TRBJ2-3; either TRBD1 or TRBD2 may supply D (5 bases each). The CDR3 sequence is 16 residues long. V lost 2 bases to trimming and J lost 4 bases, with 16 bases between them. Germline CDR1 reads MNHEY; CDR2 reads SVGAGI. The DNA for the CDR3 is TGTGCCAGCAGTTACGCCGGGCCCCGGGGCCCAGATACGCAGTATTTT. Its protein is CASSYAGPRGPDTQYF.

This clonotype was observed many times. CDR3 DNA: TGTGCCAGCAGCCGACTAGCGGACCGTCTGTACTTC. Translation: CASSRLADRLYF. This sequence joins TRBV7-2 and TRBJ2-7; 9 bases fit TRBD2. The CDR3 is 12 residues long. The V gene's germline CDR1 is SGHTA and CDR2 FQGNSA. The J segment lost 12 bases and the V segment lost 5 bases, leaving 8 bases of the junction unmatched.

The gene calls are TRBV20-1 and TRBJ2-7; 9 bases are a match to TRBD2. This CDR3 region has 17 residues. Germline CDR1 DFQATT, CDR2 SNEGSKA (reference sequence). The CDR3 bases are TGCGGCCCTTCGAGGGCTAGCGGGGTGGGGGGATCCTACGAGCAGTACTTC. Its translation is CGPSRASGVGGSYEQYF.

This clonotype showed up many times. The CDR3 nucleotides read TGTGCCAGCAGCTTGGTAGGCAGGGGCACTGAAGCTTTCTTT. Its translation: CASSLVGRGTEAFF. The chain combines TRBV5-6 with TRBJ1-1, with D possibly TRBD1 on 6 matching bases. Germline values: CDR1 SGHDT, CDR2 YYEEEE. This CDR3 contains 14 residues. The V gene lost 0 bases and the J gene lost 4 bases, with 10 bases spanning the gap.

This clonotype was counted a few times. The chain joins TRBV6-1 to TRBJ2-5; TRBD2 agrees at 9 bases. The germline V gene encodes CDR1 MNHNS and CDR2 SASEGT. This CDR3 is 18 amino acids long. V lost 0 bases and J lost 0; bases outside the gene matches: 8. The CDR3 nucleotides are TGTGCCAGCAGTGAAGCGCCGTTGGCGGGGGGGTACCAAGAGACCCAGTACTTC. Translated, it gives CASSEAPLAGGYQETQYF.